This is a list of T cell receptor beta chains from one sample in a study of T cells after yellow fever vaccination. TCRdb re-called the 5' RACE reads with MiXCR, one entry per CDR3 protein. This table has approximately 300,000 distinct CDR3 sequences, roughly 9.4% appearing once. The sequencing here drew on PBMCs, taken on the day of the first yellow fever vaccination. These receptors were taken from a man younger than 30 who received the YFV17D yellow fever vaccine. Both conserved end residues are part of each CDR3. The D gene is left open where the match is weak. Clone size appears in some rows only: once, few, many, or a class for an expanded clone.

D: TRBD2
size: few
V: TRBV2
J: TRBJ2-2
DNA: TGTGCCTGCAGTGCCGCGACTTTGCGGGGGGGCCTCGGCGGGGAGCTGTTTTTT
CDR3: CACSAATLRGGLGGELFF

D: TRBD1
size: NA
V: TRBV10-3
J: TRBJ2-1
DNA: TGTGCCATCAGCTTTGGGACAGGGAGTGACAATGAGCAGTTCTTC
CDR3: CAISFGTGSDNEQFF

D: TRBD2
size: few
V: TRBV5-1
J: TRBJ2-3
DNA: TGCGCCAGCAGCACCTCTAGCGGGATGAGCACAGATACGCAGTATTTT
CDR3: CASSTSSGMSTDTQYF

D: NA
size: NA
V: TRBV29-1
J: TRBJ1-2
DNA: TGCAGCGCCCCACAGGGTCGGGGCTACACCTTC
CDR3: CSAPQGRGYTF

D: NA
size: many
V: TRBV12-3/TRBV12-4
J: TRBJ2-2
DNA: TGTGCCAGCAGTGGGCTAGTGGTTTCCGGGGAGCTGTTTTTT
CDR3: CASSGLVVSGELFF

D: NA
size: NA
V: TRBV5-6
J: TRBJ2-5
DNA: TGTGCCAGCAGCGTACAGTTGGATGGATGGGAGACCCAGTACTTC
CDR3: CASSVQLDGWETQYF

D: TRBD1
size: many
V: TRBV7-2
J: TRBJ1-1
DNA: TGTGCCAGCAGGGGAGACAGGGGCAATTTACTGAACACTGAAGCTTTCTTT
CDR3: CASRGDRGNLLNTEAFF

D: NA
size: many
V: TRBV6-2/TRBV6-3
J: TRBJ1-1
DNA: TGTGCCAGCAGTTACTCCCAATTTGAGGGCGGCGAGAACACTGAAGCTTTCTTT
CDR3: CASSYSQFEGGENTEAFF

D: TRBD1
size: few
V: TRBV7-2
J: TRBJ1-5
DNA: TGTGCCAGCAGTACCGGGACAGGGGTTCAGCCCCAGCATTTT
CDR3: CASSTGTGVQPQHF

D: NA
size: many
V: TRBV7-2
J: TRBJ2-3
DNA: TGTGCCAGCACCTCGCTTGGAAATACGCAGTATTTT
CDR3: CASTSLGNTQYF

D: NA
size: many
V: TRBV6-2/TRBV6-3
J: TRBJ2-7
DNA: TGTGCCAGCAGTGAATCCTACGAGCAGTACTTC
CDR3: CASSESYEQYF

D: NA
size: few
V: TRBV6-5
J: TRBJ1-1
DNA: TGTGCCAGCAGCAGCATTACCGGGGCCATGAACACTGAAGCTTTCTTT
CDR3: CASSSITGAMNTEAFF

D: NA
size: NA
V: TRBV27
J: TRBJ2-1
DNA: TGTGCCAGCAGGGAGGGGGCATGGGGTGAGCAGTTCTTC
CDR3: CASREGAWGEQFF

D: NA
size: few
V: TRBV5-1
J: TRBJ1-1
DNA: TGCGCCAGCAGCTTGGAGACTACACGGGCCACTGAAGCTTTCTTT
CDR3: CASSLETTRATEAFF

D: TRBD1
size: NA
V: TRBV12-3/TRBV12-4
J: TRBJ1-1
DNA: TGTGCCAGCAGTTCGGGGACAGCTACTATGAACACTGAAGCTTTCTTT
CDR3: CASSSGTATMNTEAFF

D: NA
size: NA
V: TRBV5-1
J: TRBJ2-5
DNA: TGCGCCAGCAGCCTGGGGACAGAGACCCAGTACTTC
CDR3: CASSLGTETQYF

D: NA
size: many
V: TRBV7-9
J: TRBJ1-6
DNA: TGTGCCAGCGGCCTGGATCAGCATAATTCACCCCTCCACTTT
CDR3: CASGLDQHNSPLHF

D: TRBD1
size: few
V: TRBV3-1
J: TRBJ2-1
DNA: TGTGCCAGCCATACAGGGGGCGCTTTGGATGAGCAGTTCTTC
CDR3: CASHTGGALDEQFF

D: NA
size: few
V: TRBV7-9
J: TRBJ1-1
DNA: TGTGCCAGCAACCCTCCTGGGGGGGAGAGGACTGAAGCTTTCTTT
CDR3: CASNPPGGERTEAFF

D: NA
size: many
V: TRBV10-3
J: TRBJ1-5
DNA: TGTGCCATCAGTGAGTTGACAGGTAGCAATCAGCCCCAGCATTTT
CDR3: CAISELTGSNQPQHF

D: TRBD1
size: many
V: TRBV4-1
J: TRBJ1-2
DNA: TGCGCCAGCAGCCTCAGGACAGGGGGCAGCTATGGCTACACCTTC
CDR3: CASSLRTGGSYGYTF

D: TRBD2
size: NA
V: TRBV7-8
J: TRBJ2-1
DNA: TGTGCCAGCAGCTTAGCGCACGGGGGGTCGGTCAATGAGCAGTTCTTC
CDR3: CASSLAHGGSVNEQFF

D: TRBD2
size: NA
V: TRBV19
J: TRBJ2-1
DNA: TGTGCCAGTAGTGGGGGGGATGGAGGTAATGAGCAGTTCTTC
CDR3: CASSGGDGGNEQFF

D: TRBD1
size: few
V: TRBV12-3/TRBV12-4
J: TRBJ2-3
DNA: TGTGCCAGCAATAAACAGGGGCTAGGCGCAGATACGCAGTATTTT
CDR3: CASNKQGLGADTQYF

D: TRBD2
size: few
V: TRBV27
J: TRBJ2-3
DNA: TGTGCCAGCAGTTCACTAGCGGCTAGCACAGATACGCAGTATTTT
CDR3: CASSSLAASTDTQYF

D: NA
size: NA
V: TRBV7-9
J: TRBJ2-2
DNA: TGTGCCAGCGACCGGGTCCCGAACACCGGGGAGCTGTTTTTT
CDR3: CASDRVPNTGELFF

D: TRBD2
size: NA
V: TRBV5-1
J: TRBJ2-1
DNA: TGCGCCAGCAGCCGACTAGCGGGGGGCCTTCGCTCCTACAATGAGCAGTTCTTC
CDR3: CASSRLAGGLRSYNEQFF

D: NA
size: NA
V: TRBV15
J: TRBJ1-1
DNA: TGTGCCACCAGCAGACGAACGAGTGGGGACACTGAAGCTTTCTTT
CDR3: CATSRRTSGDTEAFF

D: TRBD1
size: NA
V: TRBV30
J: TRBJ2-5
DNA: TGTGCCTGGATAAAGAGGGAGACAGGGGGTCTGCGGACCCAGTACTTC
CDR3: CAWIKRETGGLRTQYF

D: NA
size: few
V: TRBV4-1
J: TRBJ2-2
DNA: TGCGCCAGCAGGTACAGGGAAATCCCCGGGGAGCTGTTTTTT
CDR3: CASRYREIPGELFF

D: NA
size: NA
V: TRBV7-9
J: TRBJ2-2
DNA: TGTGCCAGCAGCTTAGCGCCTAACACCGGGGAGCTGTTTTTT
CDR3: CASSLAPNTGELFF

D: NA
size: NA
V: TRBV2
J: TRBJ1-6
DNA: TGTGCCAGCACTGTGCAGGTCAATTCACCCCTCCACTTT
CDR3: CASTVQVNSPLHF

D: NA
size: few
V: TRBV12-3/TRBV12-4
J: TRBJ2-3
DNA: TGTGCCAGCAGTGTCACCGAGAGCACAGATACGCAGTATTTT
CDR3: CASSVTESTDTQYF

D: TRBD2
size: many
V: TRBV7-2
J: TRBJ2-3
DNA: TGTGCCAGCAGCGGGGGGGGAGGAGATACGCAGTATTTT
CDR3: CASSGGGGDTQYF

D: NA
size: many
V: TRBV7-2
J: TRBJ2-5
DNA: TGTGCCAGCAGCGCCTTTACATGGCAAGAGACCCAGTACTTC
CDR3: CASSAFTWQETQYF

D: TRBD1
size: many
V: TRBV5-1
J: TRBJ2-1
DNA: TGCGCCAGCAGCCGGGGACAGGACAATGAGCAGTTCTTC
CDR3: CASSRGQDNEQFF

D: NA
size: NA
V: TRBV12-3/TRBV12-4
J: TRBJ2-1
DNA: TGTGCCAGCAGCAAGCAGGGGCAAGGTTACAATGAGCAGTTCTTC
CDR3: CASSKQGQGYNEQFF